The clone carrying this T cell receptor beta chain has only one observation. CDR1 and CDR2 from the germline V gene are MNHNY and SVGAGI (reference sequence). The CDR3 is 15 residues long. Trimming cost V 0 bases and J 1 base, with 7 bases left between them. Original processing methods: Amplification with reference gene primers provided the estimates of nucleated cell counts. TCRdb's copy holds only in-frame clones and misses some; the assay was immunoSEQ multiplex PCR. V and J calls and clone size come straight from that table; D and trimming were deduced from the DNA. The table includes hundreds of thousands of clones, roughly 86% detected once. The record originates from a study of blood T cell repertoires in COVID-19. Across the whole study: Acute and convalescent COVID-19 samples came from the United States, Italy and Spain. Nucleic acid was either cDNA or gDNA, and it came from T cells, B-cell-depleted T cells, or PBMCs.

This TCR derives from a woman aged 70-85 years with COVID-19, enrolled during active disease. The chain uses TRBV6-6 and TRBJ2-1, with D possibly being TRBD2 (5 bases). Material: peripheral blood. The CDR3 nucleotides read TGTGCCAGCAGTTACTCGTCGGGGTCCTACAATGAGCAGTTCTTC. This encodes CASSYSSGSYNEQFF.